This T cell receptor (beta chain) was profiled in a study of T-cell memory formation after mild COVID-19. TCRdb fed the 5' RACE reads into MiXCR, producing one record per CDR3 protein. The data contain hundreds of thousands of distinct CDR3 sequences, roughly 20% of them seen just once; the ten biggest clones take up 8.4%. This clonotype was seen more than once but under ten times. There are 15 residues in the CDR3. Germline loops: CDR1 SGDLS, CDR2 YYNGEE. The V end was cut by 4 bases, the J end by 4 bases, with 14 bases between. Specimen: PBMCs or a T cell subset sorted from them (not recorded which). The V call is TRBV9, the J call TRBJ2-2, with D perhaps TRBD1 or TRBD2 (5 bases each). The sequence derives from an adult woman who had mild COVID-19 (a few samples of this study predate the infection). Cell type and time point are not known. The CDR3 protein is CASSTGALLTGELFF. The CDR3 DNA follows: TGTGCCAGCAGCACCGGGGCGCTTCTCACCGGGGAGCTGTTTTTT.